The T cell receptor beta chain under discussion was sequenced for a study of cytomegalovirus exposure and HLA in healthy donors. Study outcomes and limitations: Around 160 TCR beta chains were listed as cytomegalovirus-associated. Later, an analysis found that TCR clusters from the first cohort tended to co-occur in the 120 or so validation repertoires.

As for this clone: What it binds is unknown.

This CDR3 comprises 18 residues. Germline V gene data show CDR1 as SGDLS and CDR2 as YYNGEE. The germline V and J ends were trimmed by 4 bases and 3 bases, with 23 bases remaining between them. The study drew the donors from its roughly 120-subject validation cohort, separate from the roughly 700-subject first cohort. TCRdb's copy holds only in-frame clones and misses some; the assay was immunoSEQ multiplex PCR. The table has about 120,000 clones, around 88% seen once. The specimen was PBMCs. The V call is TRBV9, the J call TRBJ1-3; D might be TRBD1 (5 bases). This TCR derives from a man younger than 35 in good health and CMV-seronegative. In nucleotides, the CDR3 is TGTGCCAGCAGCATCTCCCCCGACAGCGCACCTCGTGGAAACACCATATATTTT. Its protein product is CASSISPDSAPRGNTIYF. The entire variable domain, with the rest obtained from reference TRBV9 and TRBJ1-3, is as follows: DSGVTQTPKHLITATGQRVTLRCSPRSGDLSVYWYQQSLDQGLQFLIQYYNGEERAKGNILERFSAQQFPDLHSELNLSSLELGDSALYFCASSISPDSAPRGNTIYFGEGSWLTVV.